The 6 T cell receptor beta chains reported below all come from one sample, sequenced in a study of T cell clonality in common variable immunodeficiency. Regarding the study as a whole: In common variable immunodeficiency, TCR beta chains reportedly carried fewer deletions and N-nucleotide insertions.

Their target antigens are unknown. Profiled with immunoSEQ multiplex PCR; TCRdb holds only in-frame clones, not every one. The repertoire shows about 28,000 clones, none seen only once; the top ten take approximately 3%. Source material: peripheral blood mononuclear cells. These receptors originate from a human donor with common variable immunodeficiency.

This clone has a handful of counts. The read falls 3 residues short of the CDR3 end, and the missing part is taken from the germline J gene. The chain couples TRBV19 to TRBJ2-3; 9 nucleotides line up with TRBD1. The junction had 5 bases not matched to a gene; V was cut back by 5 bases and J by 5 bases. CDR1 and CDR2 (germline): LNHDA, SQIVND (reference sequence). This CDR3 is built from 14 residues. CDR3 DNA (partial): TGTGCCAGTAGTCTAACAGGGGGCCAAGATACG. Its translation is CASSLTGGQDT. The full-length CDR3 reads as CASSLTGGQDTQYF.

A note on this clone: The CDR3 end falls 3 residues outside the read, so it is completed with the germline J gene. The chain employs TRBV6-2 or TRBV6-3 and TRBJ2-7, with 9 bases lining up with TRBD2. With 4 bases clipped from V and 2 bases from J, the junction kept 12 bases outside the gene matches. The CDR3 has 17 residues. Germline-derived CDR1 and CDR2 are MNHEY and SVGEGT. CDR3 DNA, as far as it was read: TGTGCCAGCAGTTCCATCCATTTAGCGGGGGCCCCCTACGAG. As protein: CASSSIHLAGAPYE. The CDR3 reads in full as CASSSIHLAGAPYEQYF.

The part of the CDR3 DNA that was read is TGTGCCAGCAGAGCTTCCTCGCTTGTGCCC. Translating it yields CASRASSLVP. The CDR3 in full is CASRASSLVPLHF. This chain joins TRBV6-2 or TRBV6-3 and TRBJ1-6; D not resolved. Read sequence stops 3 residues before the CDR3 end, and the germline J gene provides the missing end. Germline CDR1 reads MNHEY; CDR2 reads SVGEGT. The CDR3 has 13 residues.

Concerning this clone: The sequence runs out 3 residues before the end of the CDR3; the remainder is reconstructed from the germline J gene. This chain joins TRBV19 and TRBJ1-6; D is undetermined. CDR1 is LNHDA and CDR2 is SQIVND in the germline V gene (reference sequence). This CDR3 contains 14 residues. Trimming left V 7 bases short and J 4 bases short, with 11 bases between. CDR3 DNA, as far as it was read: TGTGCCAGTAACCGGGTCAATTATAATTCACCC. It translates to CASNRVNYNSP. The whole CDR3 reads CASNRVNYNSPLHF.

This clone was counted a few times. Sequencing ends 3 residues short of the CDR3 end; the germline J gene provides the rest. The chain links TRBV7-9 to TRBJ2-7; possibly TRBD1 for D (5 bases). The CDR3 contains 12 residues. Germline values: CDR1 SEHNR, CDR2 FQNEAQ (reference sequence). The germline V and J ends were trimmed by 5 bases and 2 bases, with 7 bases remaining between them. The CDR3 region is CASSRQTYEQYF. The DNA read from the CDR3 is TGTGCCAGCAGCCGACAGACCTACGAG.

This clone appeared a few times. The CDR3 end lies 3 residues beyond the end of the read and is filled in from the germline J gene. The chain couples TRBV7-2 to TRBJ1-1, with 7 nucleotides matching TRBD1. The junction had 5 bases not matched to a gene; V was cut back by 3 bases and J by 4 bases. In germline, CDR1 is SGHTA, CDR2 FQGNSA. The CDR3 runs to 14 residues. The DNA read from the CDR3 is TGTGCCAGCAGCTTGGACAGGCCGGTCACTGAA. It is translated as CASSLDRPVTE. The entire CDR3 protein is CASSLDRPVTEAFF.